This section outlines one TCR beta chain sequence together with its context. This clone's antigen is unknown. Base qualities are missing; no much larger clone stands one base away. At the junction V is shortened by 6 bases and J by 0 bases; bases outside the gene matches: 7. Sequences SGHRS (CDR1) and YFSETQ (CDR2) are obtained from the germline V gene. Including cysteine and phenylalanine, the CDR3 has 16 amino acids. Of the read, only the CDR3 DNA is kept; its 48 bases are in frame from base 1. This entry belongs to a study of control samples from healthy donors and cancer patients (dated by TCRdb to the early 2020s). Library preparation used the immunoSEQ multiplex PCR assay. TCRdb limited this immuneACCESS table to in-frame rearrangements with V and J called. A share of clones is missing; checked studies link under half to unresolved V genes, and the rest is unexplained. The table for this sample lists tens of thousands of clones; about 94% of them were counted only once. The top ten clonotypes cover roughly 3% of the sample.

This TCR was recovered from a woman aged 30 to 39 in good health. Input material: blood. Recombination connected TRBV5-1 to TRBJ2-1, and 9 bases in between align with TRBD1. CDR3 region: CASTQGASGSYNEQFF. The nucleotide sequence is given as TGCGCCAGCACACAGGGGGCGTCGGGCTCCTACAATGAGCAGTTCTTC. Supplemented by the reference TRBV5-1 and TRBJ2-1 proteins around the CDR3, the complete variable domain is KAGVTQTPRYLIKTRGQQVTLSCSPISGHRSVSWYQQTPGQGLQFLFEYFSETQRNKGNFPGRFSGRQFSNSRSEMNVSTLELGDSALYLCASTQGASGSYNEQFFGPGTRLTVL.